This record covers a single T cell receptor (beta chain). This sample is part of a study of blood T cell repertoires in COVID-19. Study-level information: There were acute and convalescent COVID-19 samples, and they came from the United States, Italy and Spain.

Only in-frame clones appear in the TCRdb table, and some are missing; sequencing was by immunoSEQ multiplex PCR. The sample lists a few hundred thousand clones, around 85% occurring once. The receptor was derived from a woman aged 18-35 years with acute or convalescent COVID-19. Sample: peripheral blood.

CDR3 bases: TGTGCCAGCAGTCCGACTCAAATCAGGGTAGCCGGGGAGCTGTTTTTT. Translation: CASSPTQIRVAGELFF. The chain uses TRBV27 and TRBJ2-2, with a possible D match to TRBD1 (5 bases). Per the germline V gene, CDR1 is MNHEY and CDR2 is SMNVEV (reference sequence). The CDR3 has 16 amino acids. Trimming removed 5 bases at V and 6 bases at J, with 19 bases between.